Described below is a single T cell receptor (beta chain) sequence and its context. V shed 3 bases, J shed 5 bases, and the junction held 4 bases outside the gene matches. Germline values: CDR1 SQVTM, CDR2 ANQGSEA. The CDR3 has 13 residues. This sample is part of a study of cytomegalovirus exposure and HLA in healthy donors. Background on the study: Among the approximately 370 donors who were genotyped, approximately 83% fell in the genetic ancestry cluster that is associated with self-reported Caucasian donors.

This PCR relied on a set of 60 Vbeta primers and 13 Jbeta primers. Profiled with immunoSEQ multiplex PCR; TCRdb holds only in-frame clones, not every one. The sample has around 160,000 clones; around 78% are singletons. The specimen sequenced was PBMCs. V and J are TRBV29-1 and TRBJ2-1; the match to TRBD2 covers 7 bases. The clonotype originates from a woman between 18 and 29 years old in good health and CMV-seronegative. The chain's CDR3 is CSVDGTTDNEQFF. Here the CDR3 DNA reads TGCAGCGTTGACGGGACTACAGACAATGAGCAGTTCTTC.